The rows below give T cell receptor beta chains drawn from one sample of a study of blood T cells in healthy people across ages. TCRdb itself ran the 5' RACE reads through MiXCR, one entry per CDR3 protein. The repertoire holds 1.5 million to 2 million distinct CDR3 sequences, with over 25% as singletons. Specimen: blood. All receptors come from a woman aged 30 to 39 in good health. Both conserved end residues are trimmed from each CDR3.

>TRBV29-1|14|TRBJ1-4
SVEDPSTGARRKLF
>TRBV28|14|TRBJ1-5
ANIPRTFRSNQPQH
>TRBV7-2|16|TRBJ2-3
ASSRTSGGGGSTDTQY
>TRBV2|14|TRBJ2-3
ASRGTTGGIDHTQY
>TRBV10-3|12|TRBJ2-5
AIVSGMGQETQY
>TRBV20-1|12|TRBJ1-5
SVHGGVGNQPQH
>TRBV4-2|16|TRBJ2-5
ASSQAWGATSGGETQY
>TRBV12-3/TRBV12-4|13|TRBJ1-5
ASSLGSGRLQPQH
>TRBV7-8|15|TRBJ2-1
ASSLSLSGNSYNEQF
>TRBV5-1|11|TRBJ2-7
ATSAGPTYEQY
>TRBV6-1|13|-
ASRILAGEEREQY
>TRBV28|12|TRBJ1-1
ASRPIPNPPEAF
>TRBV7-2|10|TRBJ1-2
ANSLEVVGYT
>TRBV27|12|TRBJ2-1
ASSFRTSRHEQF
>TRBV20-1|12|TRBJ2-7
SAPGTGDLREQY
>TRBV7-9|14|-
ASSSTSGRTLHEQY